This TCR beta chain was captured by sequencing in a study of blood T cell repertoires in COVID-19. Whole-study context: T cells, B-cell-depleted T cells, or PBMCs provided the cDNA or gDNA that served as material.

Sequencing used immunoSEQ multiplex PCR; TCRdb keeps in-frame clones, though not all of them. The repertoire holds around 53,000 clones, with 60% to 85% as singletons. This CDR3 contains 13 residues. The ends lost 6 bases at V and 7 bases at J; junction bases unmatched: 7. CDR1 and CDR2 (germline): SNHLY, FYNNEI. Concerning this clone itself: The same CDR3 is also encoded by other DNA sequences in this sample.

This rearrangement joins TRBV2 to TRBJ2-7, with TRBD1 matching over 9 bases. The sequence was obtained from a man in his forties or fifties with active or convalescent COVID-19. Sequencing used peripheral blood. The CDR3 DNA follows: TGTGCCAGCAGAGGACAGGGGCTATGGGAGCAGTACTTC. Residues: CASRGQGLWEQYF.